What follows are 7 T cell receptor beta chains derived from one specimen sequenced in a study of CD8+CD57+ T cells in acquired aplastic anemia. The study profiled TCR beta VDJ and CDR3 using genomic DNA as template. TCRdb re-derived calls from the reads in MiXCR, one entry per CDR3 protein. This sample yields more than 150,000 distinct CDR3 sequences, of which 45% to 50% are seen a single time; under 3% belongs to the top ten. Sequencing input: sorted CD4+, CD8+, or CD8+CD57+ T cells (not recorded which) from PBMCs. The receptors shown here come from a human donor in good health.

Details on this clonotype: Being one base from a much bigger clone, this may be a read error. The rearrangement uses TRBV5-4 and TRBJ2-7; the match to TRBD2 covers 11 bases. CDR3 length: 14 residues. Germline assignment: CDR1 SGHNT and CDR2 YYREEE (reference sequence). The CDR3 DNA is TGTGCCAGCAGCTATAGCGGGAGGGGTTACGCGCAGTACTTC. It translates to CASSYSGRGYAQYF. The full variable domain, in which reference TRBV5-4 and TRBJ2-7 provide the parts outside the CDR3, is ETGVTQSPTHLIKTRGQQVTLRCSSQSGHNTVSWYQQALGQGPQFIFQYYREEENGRGNFPPRFSGLQFPNYSSELNVNALELDDSALYLCASSYSGRGYAQYFGPGTRLTVT.

The gene calls are TRBV5-6 and TRBJ2-7; perhaps TRBD2 as D (5 bases). The V gene lost 4 bases and the J gene lost 2 bases, with 10 bases spanning the gap. The CDR3 contains 13 residues. CDR1 is SGHDT and CDR2 is YYEEEE in the germline V gene. The CDR3 DNA reads as TGTGCCAGCAGCCACCCGGGGACCTACGAGCAGTACTTC. Translation gives CASSHPGTYEQYF.

The V call is TRBV9, the J call TRBJ2-1; D is ambiguous. This CDR3 spans 15 amino acids. From germline, CDR1 is SGDLS and CDR2 YYNGEE. V gave up 5 bases and J gave up 0 bases, with 12 bases separating them. CDR3 coding DNA: TGTGCCAGCAGTCAAGACCCAAGCTCCTACAATGAGCAGTTCTTC. It encodes CASSQDPSSYNEQFF.

V usage is TRBV4-2 and J usage is TRBJ1-2; a possible D gene is TRBD1 (6 bases). The CDR3 sequence is 13 residues long. The germline V gene has CDR1 LGHNA and CDR2 YNFKEQ. Deletions cut 4 bases from V and 5 bases from J, with 11 bases between. The CDR3 DNA is TGTGCCAGCAGCCCCAGGGACAATTATGGCTACACCTTC. It encodes CASSPRDNYGYTF.

This clonotype was detected many times. The chain is built from TRBV24-1 and TRBJ2-1; the match to TRBD2 covers 8 bases. The trim removed 4 bases at V and 9 bases at J, leaving 10 bases unmatched. The CDR3 extends over 15 amino acids. Germline CDR1 reads KGHDR; CDR2 reads SFDVKD. CDR3 amino acids: CATSELGLEFAEQFF. CDR3 nucleotides: TGTGCCACCAGTGAGTTGGGACTAGAGTTCGCTGAGCAGTTCTTC.

The gene calls are TRBV12-5 and TRBJ1-2; D possibly corresponds to TRBD1 (5 bases). The germline gives CDR1 LGHNT, CDR2 FRNRAP. Trimming removed 2 bases from V and 1 base from J, with 11 bases in between. The CDR3 is 15 residues long. The DNA of the CDR3 is TGTGCTAGTGGTTTGAGAACAGGCCTTAACTATGGCTACACCTTC. Translating gives CASGLRTGLNYGYTF.

The chain combines TRBV5-6 with TRBJ2-5; TRBD2 is a possible D gene (6 bases). Germline-derived CDR1 and CDR2 are SGHDT and YYEEEE. The CDR3 totals 14 residues. V was trimmed by 4 bases and J by 1 base, leaving 11 bases between them. The CDR3: CASSPAGRQETQYF. DNA for the CDR3: TGTGCCAGCAGCCCCGCGGGGCGCCAAGAGACCCAGTACTTC.